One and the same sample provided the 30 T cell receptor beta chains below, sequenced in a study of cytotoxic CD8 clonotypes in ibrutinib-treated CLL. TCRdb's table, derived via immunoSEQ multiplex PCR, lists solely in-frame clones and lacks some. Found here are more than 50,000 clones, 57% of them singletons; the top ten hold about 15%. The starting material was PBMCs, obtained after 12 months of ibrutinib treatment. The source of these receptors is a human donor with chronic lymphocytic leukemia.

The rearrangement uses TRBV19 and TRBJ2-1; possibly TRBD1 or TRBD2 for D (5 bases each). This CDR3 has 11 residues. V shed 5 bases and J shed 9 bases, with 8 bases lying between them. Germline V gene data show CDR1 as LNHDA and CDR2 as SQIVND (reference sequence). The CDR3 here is CASSLGPEQFF. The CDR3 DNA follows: TGTGCCAGTAGTTTGGGACCTGAGCAGTTCTTC.

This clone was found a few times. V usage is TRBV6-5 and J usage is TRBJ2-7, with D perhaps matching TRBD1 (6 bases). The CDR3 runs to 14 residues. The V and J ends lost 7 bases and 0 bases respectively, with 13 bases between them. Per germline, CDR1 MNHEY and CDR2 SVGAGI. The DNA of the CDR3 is TGTGCCAGCACACTCCGGGACAACTCCTACGAGCAGTACGTC. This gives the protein CASTLRDNSYEQYV.

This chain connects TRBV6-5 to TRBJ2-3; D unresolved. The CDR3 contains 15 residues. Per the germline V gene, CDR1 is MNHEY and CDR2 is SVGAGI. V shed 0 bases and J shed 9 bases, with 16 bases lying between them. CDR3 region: CASSYSTSRERTQYF. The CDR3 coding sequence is TGTGCCAGCAGTTACTCGACCAGCCGTGAACGGACGCAGTATTTT.

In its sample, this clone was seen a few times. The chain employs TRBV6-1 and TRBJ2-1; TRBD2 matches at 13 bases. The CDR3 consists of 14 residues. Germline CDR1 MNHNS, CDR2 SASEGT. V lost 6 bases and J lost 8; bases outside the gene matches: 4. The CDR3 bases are TGTGCCAGCAGAAGGACTAGCGGGAGATATGAGCAGTTCTTC. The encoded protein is CASRRTSGRYEQFF.

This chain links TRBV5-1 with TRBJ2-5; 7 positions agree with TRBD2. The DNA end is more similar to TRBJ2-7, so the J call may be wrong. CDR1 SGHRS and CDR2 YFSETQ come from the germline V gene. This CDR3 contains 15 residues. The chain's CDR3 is CASSWTGGSSYEQYF. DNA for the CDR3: TGCGCCAGCAGCTGGACGGGCGGGAGCTCCTACGAGCAGTACTTC.

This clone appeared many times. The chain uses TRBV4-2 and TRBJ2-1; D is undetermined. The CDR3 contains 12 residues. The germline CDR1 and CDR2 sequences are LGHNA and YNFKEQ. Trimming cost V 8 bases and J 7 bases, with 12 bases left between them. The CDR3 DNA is TGTGCCAGCCGAGATTACAAGAATGAGCAGTTCTTC. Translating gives CASRDYKNEQFF.

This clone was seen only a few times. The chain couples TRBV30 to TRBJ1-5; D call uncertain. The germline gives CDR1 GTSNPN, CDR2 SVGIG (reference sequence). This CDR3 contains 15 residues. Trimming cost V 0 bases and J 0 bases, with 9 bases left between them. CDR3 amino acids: CAWSVGRPSNQPQHF. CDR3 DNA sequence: TGTGCCTGGAGTGTGGGGAGACCTAGCAATCAGCCCCAGCATTTT.

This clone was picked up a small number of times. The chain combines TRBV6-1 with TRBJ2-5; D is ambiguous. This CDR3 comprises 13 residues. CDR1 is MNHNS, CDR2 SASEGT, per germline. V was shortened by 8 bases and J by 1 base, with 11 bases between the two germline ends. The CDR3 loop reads CASVKVGQETQYF. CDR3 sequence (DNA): TGTGCCAGCGTAAAGGTGGGCCAAGAGACCCAGTACTTC.

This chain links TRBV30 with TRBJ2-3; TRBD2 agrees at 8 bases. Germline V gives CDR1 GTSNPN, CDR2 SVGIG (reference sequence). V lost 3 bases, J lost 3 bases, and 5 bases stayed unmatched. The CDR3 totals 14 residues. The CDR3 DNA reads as TGTGCCTGGAGGCGACGGGGGGGGACAGATACGCAGTATTTT. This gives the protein CAWRRRGGTDTQYF.

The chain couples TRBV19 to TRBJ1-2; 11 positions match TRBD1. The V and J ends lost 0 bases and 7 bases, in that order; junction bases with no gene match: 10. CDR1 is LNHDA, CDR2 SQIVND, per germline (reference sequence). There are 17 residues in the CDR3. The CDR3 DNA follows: TGTGCCAGTAGTATAGAGGACAGGGGGCACCCCACGCGTGGCTACACCTTC. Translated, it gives CASSIEDRGHPTRGYTF.

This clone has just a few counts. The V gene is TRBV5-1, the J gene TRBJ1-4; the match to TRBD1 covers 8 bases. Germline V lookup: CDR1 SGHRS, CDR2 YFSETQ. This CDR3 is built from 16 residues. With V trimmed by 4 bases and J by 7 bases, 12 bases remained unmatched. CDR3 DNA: TGCGCCAGCAGCCTCTACGGACAGGGACGGCGTGAAAAACTGTTTTTT. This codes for CASSLYGQGRREKLFF.

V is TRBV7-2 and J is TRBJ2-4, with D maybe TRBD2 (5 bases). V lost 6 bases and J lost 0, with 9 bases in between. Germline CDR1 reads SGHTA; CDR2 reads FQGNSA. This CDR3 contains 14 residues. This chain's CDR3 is CASSPRVAKNIQYF. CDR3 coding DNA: TGTGCCAGCAGTCCGAGGGTAGCCAAAAACATTCAGTACTTC.

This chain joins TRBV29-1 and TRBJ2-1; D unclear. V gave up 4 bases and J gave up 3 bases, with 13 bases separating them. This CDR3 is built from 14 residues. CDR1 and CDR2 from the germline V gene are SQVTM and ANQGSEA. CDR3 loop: CSVGATDRYNEQFF. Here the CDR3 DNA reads TGCAGCGTTGGAGCTACAGACCGCTACAATGAGCAGTTCTTC.

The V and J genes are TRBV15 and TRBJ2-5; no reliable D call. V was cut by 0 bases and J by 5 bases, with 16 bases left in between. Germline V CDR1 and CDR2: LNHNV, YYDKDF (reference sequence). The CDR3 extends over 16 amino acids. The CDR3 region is CATSRDNYRAMETQYF. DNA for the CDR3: TGTGCCACCAGCAGAGACAATTACAGAGCCATGGAGACCCAGTACTTC.

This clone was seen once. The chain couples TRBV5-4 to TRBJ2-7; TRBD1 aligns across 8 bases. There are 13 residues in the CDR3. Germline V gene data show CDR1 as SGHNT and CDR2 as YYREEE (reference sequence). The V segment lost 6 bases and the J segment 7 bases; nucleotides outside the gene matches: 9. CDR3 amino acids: CASTTRQGREQYF. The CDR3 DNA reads TGTGCCAGCACCACTCGACAGGGGCGGGAGCAGTACTTC. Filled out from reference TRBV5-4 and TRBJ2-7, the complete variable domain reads ETGVTQSPTHLIKTRGQQVTLRCSSQSGHNTVSWYQQALGQGPQFIFQYYREEENGRGNFPPRFSGLQFPNYSSELNVNALELDDSALYLCASTTRQGREQYFGPGTRLTVT.

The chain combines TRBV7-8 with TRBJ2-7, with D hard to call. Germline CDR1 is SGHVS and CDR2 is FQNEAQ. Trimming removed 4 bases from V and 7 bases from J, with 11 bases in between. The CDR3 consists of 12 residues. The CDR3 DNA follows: TGTGCCAGCAGCTATGTAACCGGAGAGCAGTACGTC. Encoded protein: CASSYVTGEQYV.

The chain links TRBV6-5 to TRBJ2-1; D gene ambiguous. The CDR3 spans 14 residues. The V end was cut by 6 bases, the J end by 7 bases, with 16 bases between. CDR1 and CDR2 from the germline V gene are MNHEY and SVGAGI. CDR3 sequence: CASRLNGGMNEQFF. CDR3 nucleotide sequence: TGTGCCAGCAGATTAAACGGTGGCATGAATGAGCAGTTCTTC.

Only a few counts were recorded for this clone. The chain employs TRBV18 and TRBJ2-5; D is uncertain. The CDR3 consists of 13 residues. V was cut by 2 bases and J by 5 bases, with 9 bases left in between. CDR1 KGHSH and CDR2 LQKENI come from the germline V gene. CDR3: CASSPVPGETQYF. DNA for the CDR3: TGTGCCAGCTCACCAGTCCCTGGGGAGACCCAGTACTTC.

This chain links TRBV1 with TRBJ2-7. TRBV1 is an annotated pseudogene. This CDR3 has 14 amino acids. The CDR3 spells CTSSHPPDDPEQYV. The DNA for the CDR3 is TGCACCAGCAGCCACCCCCCGGACGACCCCGAGCAGTACGTC.

CDR3 bases: TGTGCCATCACGGCAGGGGGCCAGTCCTACTATGGCTACACCTTC. Translation: CAITAGGQSYYGYTF. The chain carries TRBV10-3 and TRBJ1-2, with 8 nucleotides matching TRBD1. The V segment lost 7 bases and the J segment 3 bases; nucleotides outside the gene matches: 10. The CDR3 sequence is 15 residues long. Germline loops: CDR1 ENHRY, CDR2 SYGVKD.

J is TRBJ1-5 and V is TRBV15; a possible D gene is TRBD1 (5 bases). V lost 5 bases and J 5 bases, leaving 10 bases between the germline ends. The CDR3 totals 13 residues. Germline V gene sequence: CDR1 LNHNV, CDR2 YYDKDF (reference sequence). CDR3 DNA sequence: TGTGCCACCAGCCAGGGTAGGGATCAGCCCCAGCATTTT. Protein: CATSQGRDQPQHF.

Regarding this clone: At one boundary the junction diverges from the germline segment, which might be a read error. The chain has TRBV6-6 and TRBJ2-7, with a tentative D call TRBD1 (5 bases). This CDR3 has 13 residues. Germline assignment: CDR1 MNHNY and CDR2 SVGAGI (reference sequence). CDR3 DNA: TGTGCCAGCAGGGGGCCGCCTCCGTCGACCGAGAACTTC. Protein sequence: CASRGPPPSTENF.

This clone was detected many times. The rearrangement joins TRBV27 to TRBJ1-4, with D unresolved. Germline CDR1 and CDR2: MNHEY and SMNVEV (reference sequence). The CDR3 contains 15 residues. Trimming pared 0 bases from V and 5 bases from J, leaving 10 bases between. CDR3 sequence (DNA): TGTGCCAGCAGTTTATCGCCAAGCGTAAATGAAAAACTGTTTTTT. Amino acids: CASSLSPSVNEKLFF.

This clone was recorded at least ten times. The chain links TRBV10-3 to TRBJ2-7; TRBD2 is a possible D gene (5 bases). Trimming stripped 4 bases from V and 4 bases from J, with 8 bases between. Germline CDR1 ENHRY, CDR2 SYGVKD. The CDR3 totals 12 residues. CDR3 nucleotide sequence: TGTGCCATCAGTGGGACGGGGTACGAGCAGTACGTC. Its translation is CAISGTGYEQYV.

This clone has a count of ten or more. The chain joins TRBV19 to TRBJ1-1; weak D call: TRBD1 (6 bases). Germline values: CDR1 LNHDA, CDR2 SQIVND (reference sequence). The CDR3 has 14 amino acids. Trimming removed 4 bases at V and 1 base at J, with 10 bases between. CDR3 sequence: CASSNRVKNTEAFF. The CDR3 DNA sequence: TGTGCCAGTAGTAACAGGGTGAAGAACACTGAAGCTTTCTTT. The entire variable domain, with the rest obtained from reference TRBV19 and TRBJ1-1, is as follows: DGGITQSPKYLFRKEGQNVTLSCEQNLNHDAMYWYRQDPGQGLRLIYYSQIVNDFQKGDIAEGYSVSREKKESFPLTVTSAQKNPTAFYLCASSNRVKNTEAFFGQGTRLTVV.

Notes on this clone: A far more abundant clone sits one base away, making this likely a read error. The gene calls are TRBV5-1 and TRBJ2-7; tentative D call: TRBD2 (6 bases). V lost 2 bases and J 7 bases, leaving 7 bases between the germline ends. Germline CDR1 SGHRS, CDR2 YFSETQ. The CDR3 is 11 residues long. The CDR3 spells CASSFGGEQYV. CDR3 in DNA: TGCGCCAGCAGCTTTGGGGGGGAGCAGTACGTC.

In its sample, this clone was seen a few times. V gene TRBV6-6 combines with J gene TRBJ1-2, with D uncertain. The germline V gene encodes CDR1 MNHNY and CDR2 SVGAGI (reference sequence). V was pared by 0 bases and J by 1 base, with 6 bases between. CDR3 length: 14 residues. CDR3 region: CASSYSRNNYGYTF. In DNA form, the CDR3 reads TGTGCCAGCAGTTACTCGAGGAATAACTATGGCTACACCTTC.

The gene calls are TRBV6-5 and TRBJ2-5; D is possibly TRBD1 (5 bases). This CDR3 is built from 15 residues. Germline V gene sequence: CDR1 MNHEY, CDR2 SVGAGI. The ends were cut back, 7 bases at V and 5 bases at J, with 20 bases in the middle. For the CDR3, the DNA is TGTGCCAGCAAGGAGTCGTTGGGGCTATCGGAGACCCAGTACTTC. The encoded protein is CASKESLGLSETQYF.

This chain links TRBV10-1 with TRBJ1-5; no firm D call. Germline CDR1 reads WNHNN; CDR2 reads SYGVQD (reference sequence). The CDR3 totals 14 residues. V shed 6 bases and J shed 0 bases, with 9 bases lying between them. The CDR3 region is CASRRGSSNQPQHF. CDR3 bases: TGCGCCAGCAGGAGAGGAAGTAGCAATCAGCCCCAGCATTTT.

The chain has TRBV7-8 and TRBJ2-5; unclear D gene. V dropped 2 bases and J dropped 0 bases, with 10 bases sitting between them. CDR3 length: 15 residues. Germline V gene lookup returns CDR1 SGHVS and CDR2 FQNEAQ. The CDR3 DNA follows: TGTGCCAGCAGCTTAAGGCTGGGCAACCAAGAGACCCAGTACTTC. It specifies CASSLRLGNQETQYF.